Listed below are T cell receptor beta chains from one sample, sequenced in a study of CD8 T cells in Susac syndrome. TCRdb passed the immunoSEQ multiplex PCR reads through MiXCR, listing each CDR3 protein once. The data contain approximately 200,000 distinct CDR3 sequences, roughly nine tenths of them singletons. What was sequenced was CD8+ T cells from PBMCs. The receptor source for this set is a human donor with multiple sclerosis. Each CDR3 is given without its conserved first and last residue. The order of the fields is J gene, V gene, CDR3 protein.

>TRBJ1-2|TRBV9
ASSPTGSPRNYGYT
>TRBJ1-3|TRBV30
AWGGWTVGNTIY
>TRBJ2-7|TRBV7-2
ASSHPVSGPPYEQY
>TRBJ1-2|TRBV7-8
ASSEGAAVYGYT
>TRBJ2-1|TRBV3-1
ASSRDRLYNEQF
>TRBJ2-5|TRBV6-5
ASSYPGLAGTVGGETQY
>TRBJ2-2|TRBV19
ASSGGVNTGELF
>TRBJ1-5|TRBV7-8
ASSPTGWSQPQH
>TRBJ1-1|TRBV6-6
ASSYSDRDTEAF
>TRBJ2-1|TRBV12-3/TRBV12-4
ASSLGSVSEQF
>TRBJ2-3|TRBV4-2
ASSQMGIAEGTDTQY
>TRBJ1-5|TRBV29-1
SAGGDSNQPQH
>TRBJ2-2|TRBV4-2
ASSHNTGELF
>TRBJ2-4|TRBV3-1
ASSQGSGSEAKNIQY
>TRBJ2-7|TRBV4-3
ASSQVRDRSYEQY
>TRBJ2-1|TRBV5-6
ASSFYGTSSYNEQF
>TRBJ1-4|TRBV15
ATSSSQEKLF
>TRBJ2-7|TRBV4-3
ASSQEVGRFYEQY
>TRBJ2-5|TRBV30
AWSRGTSGGETQY
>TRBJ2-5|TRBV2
ASSETSGSQETQY
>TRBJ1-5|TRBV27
ASSLTGDSNQPQH
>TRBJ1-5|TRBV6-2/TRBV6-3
AGGQAQPQH
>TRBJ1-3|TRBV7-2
ASSRDARAGGNTIY
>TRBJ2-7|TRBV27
ASRLQGSYEQY
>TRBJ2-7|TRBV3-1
ASSSGGPGEQY
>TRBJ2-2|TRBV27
ASSFSQDTGELF
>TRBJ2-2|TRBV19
ASSTPGHSNTGELF
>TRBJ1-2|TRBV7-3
ASSLIGGIYYGYT
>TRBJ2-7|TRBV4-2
ASSQDTEVEQY
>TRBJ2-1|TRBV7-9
ASRLAGENEQF
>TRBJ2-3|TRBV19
ASSMDRREGITDTQY
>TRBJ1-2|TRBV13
ASSPLAGANYGYT
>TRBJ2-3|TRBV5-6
ASSQPSWGDTQY
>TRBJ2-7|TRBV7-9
ASSLSGHEQY
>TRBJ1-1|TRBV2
ASSEVLRTGNIEAF
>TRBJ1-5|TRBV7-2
ASSPPGQPNQPQH
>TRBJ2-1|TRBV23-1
ASSHPKGGQSYNEQF
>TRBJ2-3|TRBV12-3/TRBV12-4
ASKRAADTQY